The 22 T cell receptor beta chains below were found in one sample sequenced in a study of shared clonotypes between healthy human individuals. Profiling relied on immunoSEQ multiplex PCR, and the TCRdb table lists in-frame clones only, not all of them. This sample has 630,000 or so clones, with 98% found just once. Naive CD8 cells lacked CD45RO and underwent positive selection for CCR7, leaving out terminally differentiated effector memory CD45RA+ cells. Specimen: naive CD8+ T cells sorted from blood. The receptor set was obtained from a man younger than 45 in good health.

The chain joins TRBV27 to TRBJ2-7; the match to TRBD2 covers 13 bases. This CDR3 has 16 residues. Looked up from germline, CDR1 is MNHEY and CDR2 is SMNVEV (reference sequence). After removal of 7 bases from V and 3 bases from J, the junction contained 9 bases not matched to a gene. The CDR3 sequence is CASTKWGTSGNYEQYF. CDR3 nucleotides: TGTGCCAGCACCAAGTGGGGGACTAGCGGGAACTACGAGCAGTACTTC.

The CDR3 bases are TGCAGCGTTGTCACTAGCGGGACTGGCAATGAGCAGTTCTTC. This encodes CSVVTSGTGNEQFF. The V and J genes are TRBV29-1 and TRBJ2-1, with TRBD2 matching over 10 bases. The CDR3 runs to 14 residues. The germline V gene encodes CDR1 SQVTM and CDR2 ANQGSEA. With V trimmed by 4 bases and J by 6 bases, 6 bases remained unmatched.

The V and J genes are TRBV27 and TRBJ2-3; D uncertain. CDR3 length: 11 residues. CDR1 is MNHEY and CDR2 is SMNVEV in the germline V gene (reference sequence). Trimming removed 5 bases at V and 6 bases at J, with 6 bases between. The CDR3 DNA follows: TGTGCCAGCAGTCGAATGGATACGCAGTATTTT. It translates to CASSRMDTQYF.

The J gene is TRBJ2-7, the V gene TRBV7-9; D is possibly TRBD1 (6 bases). Trimming shortened V by 4 bases and J by 5 bases, and 18 bases separated the two germline ends. The CDR3 is 15 amino acids. In germline, CDR1 is SEHNR, CDR2 FQNEAQ (reference sequence). CDR3 coding DNA: TGTGCCAGCAGCTACCCACAGGGTATCGAGGACGAGCAGTACTTC. It specifies CASSYPQGIEDEQYF.

The chain links TRBV7-9 to TRBJ2-7, with TRBD1 matching over 7 bases. The germline V gene encodes CDR1 SEHNR and CDR2 FQNEAQ (reference sequence). This CDR3 is built from 15 residues. V lost 5 bases and J lost 3; bases outside the gene matches: 10. CDR3 bases: TGTGCCAGCAGCCGTCCCGGGGACAGTAACTACGAGCAGTACTTC. This gives the protein CASSRPGDSNYEQYF.

CDR3 DNA sequence: TGTGCCAGCAGCCGAGTGGGCAGCGCCTACGAGCAGTACTTC. Its translation is CASSRVGSAYEQYF. This chain uses TRBV7-2 with TRBJ2-7; the D is unclear. Germline loops: CDR1 SGHTA, CDR2 FQGNSA. CDR3 size: 14 residues. V lost 5 bases and J 2 bases, leaving 13 bases between the germline ends. Together with reference TRBV7-2 and TRBJ2-7, the CDR3 gives the full variable domain: GAGVSQSPSNKVTEKGKDVELRCDPISGHTALYWYRQSLGQGLEFLIYFQGNSAPDKSGLPSDRFSAERTGGSVSTLTIQRTQQEDSAVYLCASSRVGSAYEQYFGPGTRLTVT.

The rearrangement joins TRBV9 to TRBJ2-2, with 11 nucleotides matching TRBD2. Per the germline V gene, CDR1 is SGDLS and CDR2 is YYNGEE. The CDR3 extends over 17 amino acids. The V gene end was trimmed by 4 bases and the J gene end by 0 bases; junction bases not matched to a gene: 5. The CDR3 loop reads CASSPRTSGPNTGELFF. The CDR3 DNA reads as TGTGCCAGCAGCCCGAGGACTAGCGGGCCGAACACCGGGGAGCTGTTTTTT.

In the case of this clone: A read error is possible here, since a much larger clone lies one base away. Other nucleotide sequences from this sample produce the same CDR3. The V and J genes are TRBV7-6 and TRBJ1-1; D not resolved. In germline, CDR1 is SGHVS, CDR2 FNYEAQ. V gave up 1 base and J gave up 0 bases, with 3 bases separating them. The CDR3 has 13 amino acids. The CDR3 sequence is CASSLELNTEAFF. In DNA, the CDR3 is TGTGCCAGCAGCTTAGAATTGAACACTGAAGCTTTCTTT.

The chain combines TRBV19 with TRBJ2-2; the D call may be TRBD1 or TRBD2 (5 bases each). Germline V gene sequence: CDR1 LNHDA, CDR2 SQIVND (reference sequence). V lost 5 bases to trimming and J lost 2 bases, with 12 bases between them. This CDR3 has 15 amino acids. CDR3 residues: CASSLGATNTGELFF. As DNA, the CDR3 is TGTGCCAGTAGTCTCGGGGCTACAAACACCGGGGAGCTGTTTTTT.

Comments on this clone: This same CDR3 is encoded by further DNA sequences in the sample. The chain carries TRBV4-1 and TRBJ2-7, with D unresolved. Germline V CDR1 and CDR2: MGHRA, YSYEKL. The V end was cut by 0 bases, the J end by 6 bases, with 6 bases between. CDR3 size: 12 residues. CDR3 sequence (DNA): TGCGCCAGCAGCCAAGAGTCGGGCGAGCAGTACTTC. It specifies CASSQESGEQYF.

The V gene is TRBV5-1, the J gene TRBJ2-7; 8 bases map to TRBD1. Per the germline V gene, CDR1 is SGHRS and CDR2 is YFSETQ. The J segment lost 0 bases and the V segment lost 0 bases, leaving 14 bases of the junction unmatched. This CDR3 has 19 amino acids. CDR3: CASSLGFVEDRVVSYEQYF. The CDR3 nucleotides are TGCGCCAGCAGCTTGGGGTTTGTCGAGGACAGGGTGGTCTCCTACGAGCAGTACTTC.

Only one count was recorded for this clone. The genes are TRBV14 and TRBJ2-7; 8 nucleotides line up with TRBD1. The CDR3 is made up of 16 amino acids. The V segment lost 1 base and the J segment 4 bases; nucleotides outside the gene matches: 9. CDR1 is SGHDN and CDR2 is FVKESK in the germline V gene. CDR3: CASSQVVLRTGYEQYF. CDR3 nucleotides: TGTGCCAGCAGCCAAGTTGTCCTACGGACAGGGTACGAGCAGTACTTC.

This chain's CDR3 is CSVDMEGRYGETQYF. The CDR3 DNA reads as TGCAGCGTTGATATGGAGGGCCGGTATGGGGAGACCCAGTACTTC. The V gene is TRBV29-1, the J gene TRBJ2-5; D is perhaps TRBD2 (6 bases). Germline-derived CDR1 and CDR2 are SQVTM and ANQGSEA. There are 15 residues in the CDR3. V lost 3 bases and J lost 5, with 19 bases in between.

The chain couples TRBV7-2 to TRBJ2-3; D not resolved. Germline loops: CDR1 SGHTA, CDR2 FQGNSA. Trimming removed 4 bases at V and 6 bases at J, with 11 bases between. This CDR3 contains 13 residues. Written as DNA, the CDR3 is TGTGCCAGCAGCTCCCGAACATGGGATACGCAGTATTTT. Protein product: CASSSRTWDTQYF.

V gene TRBV11-3 combines with J gene TRBJ1-1; 9 nucleotides agree with TRBD1. Trimming at V came to 7 bases and at J to 3 bases, leaving 6 bases not matched to a gene. The CDR3 totals 14 residues. Germline V gives CDR1 SGHNT, CDR2 YENEEA. CDR3 nucleotides: TGTGCCAGCAACACAGGGGGCTCGGACACTGAAGCTTTCTTT. Its translation is CASNTGGSDTEAFF. Using reference TRBV11-3 and TRBJ1-1 for the parts outside the CDR3, the full variable domain is EAGVVQSPRYKIIEKKQPVAFWCNPISGHNTLYWYLQNLGQGPELLIRYENEEAVDDSQLPKDRFSAERLKGVDSTLKIQPAELGDSAVYLCASNTGGSDTEAFFGQGTRLTVV.

The chain has TRBV5-6 and TRBJ1-5; D ambiguous. CDR1 is SGHDT and CDR2 is YYEEEE in the germline V gene. The CDR3 is made up of 12 amino acids. Trimming stripped 5 bases from V and 5 bases from J, with 8 bases between. CDR3 region: CASRGRDQPQHF. The CDR3 nucleotides read TGTGCCAGCAGAGGTCGGGATCAGCCCCAGCATTTT. Together with reference TRBV5-6 and TRBJ1-5, the CDR3 gives the full variable domain: DAGVTQSPTHLIKTRGQQVTLRCSPKSGHDTVSWYQQALGQGPQFIFQYYEEEERQRGNFPDRFSGHQFPNYSSELNVNALLLGDSALYLCASRGRDQPQHFGDGTRLSIL.

This clone was recorded once. At the DNA level, this CDR3 is encoded by other sequences in the same sample as well. V gene TRBV4-1 combines with J gene TRBJ1-1, with D tentatively TRBD1 (6 bases). Deletions cut 0 bases from V and 4 bases from J, with 9 bases between. Germline CDR1 MGHRA, CDR2 YSYEKL. This CDR3 comprises 14 residues. CDR3 nucleotide sequence: TGCGCCAGCAGCCAAGATCTCAGGGGCACTGAAGCTTTCTTT. Translating gives CASSQDLRGTEAFF.

DNA of the CDR3: TGTGCCAGCAGTCTAACCCCTGCCACTGAAGCTTTCTTT. It yields the protein CASSLTPATEAFF. The chain has TRBV27 and TRBJ1-1; the D is unclear. CDR1 MNHEY and CDR2 SMNVEV come from the germline V gene (reference sequence). The CDR3 contains 13 residues. V was cut by 5 bases and J by 4 bases, with 11 bases left in between.

The chain uses TRBV13 and TRBJ1-5, with D unclear. The V and J ends lost 4 bases and 6 bases respectively, with 13 bases between them. Germline values: CDR1 PRHDT, CDR2 FYEKMQ (reference sequence). The CDR3 length is 14 residues. CDR3 residues: CASSYSLDAQPQHF. The CDR3 region has the DNA TGTGCCAGCAGCTATTCGTTGGACGCTCAGCCCCAGCATTTT.

The chain carries TRBV21-1 and TRBJ1-1; the D call in the table, TRBD1, was not verified against the DNA. TRBV21-1 is noted as a pseudogene. The CDR3 sequence is 14 residues long. CDR3 coding DNA: TGTGCCAGCAGCACGAGGGACAGTAAAACTGAAGCTTTCTTT. Its protein is CASSTRDSKTEAFF.

V usage is TRBV4-1 and J usage is TRBJ2-7; D might be TRBD1 (5 bases). The germline V gene has CDR1 MGHRA and CDR2 YSYEKL. The CDR3 is 15 amino acids. Trimming left V 4 bases short and J 5 bases short, with 18 bases between. The CDR3: CASSREAGPLHEQYF. The CDR3 coding sequence is TGCGCCAGCAGCCGAGAGGCAGGGCCCTTACACGAGCAGTACTTC.

The chain uses TRBV9 and TRBJ1-1; the D gene is possibly TRBD1 (6 bases). The germline gives CDR1 SGDLS, CDR2 YYNGEE. V was trimmed by 4 bases and J by 1 base, leaving 11 bases between them. The CDR3 sequence is 14 residues long. CDR3 loop: CASSTTGGNTEAFF. The CDR3 nucleotides are TGTGCCAGCAGCACGACAGGAGGGAACACTGAAGCTTTCTTT.